This passage covers 11 T cell receptor beta chains from one sample sequenced in a study of identifying expanded T cells in peripheral blood. Using immunoSEQ multiplex PCR, the repertoire was profiled, and TCRdb retains in-frame clones only, with some absent. The sample has tens of thousands of clones; around 90% are singletons. Sequenced material: blood. These receptors originate from a person aged 18-70 years in good health.

The rearrangement uses TRBV7-9 and TRBJ2-1; the match to TRBD2 covers 8 bases. The CDR3 has 15 amino acids. CDR1 and CDR2 from the germline V gene are SEHNR and FQNEAQ (reference sequence). J gave up 8 bases and V 5 bases, and 11 bases lay outside the gene matches. CDR3 sequence: CASSPGLAIIDEQFF. The CDR3 bases are TGTGCCAGCAGCCCAGGACTAGCAATCATCGATGAGCAGTTCTTC. The full variable domain, its missing parts supplied by reference TRBV7-9 and TRBJ2-1, is DTGVSQNPRHKITKRGQNVTFRCDPISEHNRLYWYRQTLGQGPEFLTYFQNEAQLEKSRLLSDRFSAERPKGSFSTLEIQRTEQGDSAMYLCASSPGLAIIDEQFFGPGTRLTVL.

CDR3 amino acids: CASSSDTGELFF. The CDR3 DNA follows: TGTGCCAGCAGCTCGGACACCGGGGAGCTGTTTTTT. The chain is built from TRBV11-2 and TRBJ2-2; D uncertain. Per germline, CDR1 SGHAT and CDR2 FQNNGV. Trimming removed 4 bases at V and 3 bases at J, with 3 bases between. The CDR3 totals 12 residues.

The V and J genes are TRBV25-1 and TRBJ1-2; no firm D call. The CDR3 is 14 amino acids. Deletions cut 4 bases from V and 2 bases from J, with 11 bases between. CDR1 MGHDK and CDR2 SYGVNS come from the germline V gene. CDR3 sequence reads: CASSGPGQNYGYTF. DNA of the CDR3: TGTGCCAGCAGTGGCCCCGGGCAGAACTATGGCTACACCTTC.

The chain links TRBV28 to TRBJ2-1; tentative D call: TRBD1 (7 bases). This CDR3 spans 14 amino acids. Trimming pared 6 bases from V and 8 bases from J, leaving 17 bases between. The germline V gene has CDR1 MDHEN and CDR2 SYDVKM. The CDR3 reads CASSPGGPIYEQFF. DNA of the CDR3: TGTGCCAGCAGCCCAGGGGGGCCGATATATGAGCAGTTCTTC.

The chain carries TRBV7-8 and TRBJ2-7; D gene unclear. CDR1 is SGHVS and CDR2 is FQNEAQ in the germline V gene. This CDR3 has 11 residues. Trimming shortened V by 2 bases and J by 6 bases, and 5 bases separated the two germline ends. CDR3 residues: CASSLSSEQYF. In DNA form, the CDR3 reads TGTGCCAGCAGCTTATCTAGCGAGCAGTACTTC.

J is TRBJ2-7 and V is TRBV5-6, with D possibly TRBD2 on 5 matching bases. V lost 0 bases to trimming and J lost 5 bases, with 9 bases between them. The CDR3 contains 13 residues. Germline V gives CDR1 SGHDT, CDR2 YYEEEE. The DNA of the CDR3 is TGTGCCAGCAGCTTGGGCGGAGGTAACGAGCAGTACTTC. This translates into CASSLGGGNEQYF.

The chain employs TRBV6-5 and TRBJ1-6; no definite D call. This CDR3 is built from 14 residues. Germline V gene lookup returns CDR1 MNHEY and CDR2 SVGAGI. V was trimmed by 2 bases and J by 9 bases, leaving 11 bases between them. The CDR3 sequence is CASSYLSRGSPLHF. The CDR3 region has the DNA TGTGCCAGCAGTTACCTGTCGCGGGGTTCACCCCTCCACTTT.

The chain links TRBV7-9 to TRBJ2-7; D might be TRBD1 (6 bases). The CDR3 sequence is 14 residues long. Trimming cost V 0 bases and J 3 bases, with 9 bases left between them. CDR1 and CDR2 from the germline V gene are SEHNR and FQNEAQ (reference sequence). The CDR3 here is CASSLAAGDYEQYF. The CDR3 nucleotides are TGTGCCAGCAGCTTAGCGGCAGGGGACTACGAGCAGTACTTC.

This clone has only a few counts. This rearrangement joins TRBV19 to TRBJ2-3; no firm D call. Germline V lookup: CDR1 LNHDA, CDR2 SQIVND (reference sequence). The CDR3 loop spans 14 amino acids. Deletions cut 5 bases from V and 7 bases from J, with 16 bases between. CDR3 sequence (DNA): TGTGCCAGTAGTCAACGGGTAGCCCGCAATACGCAGTATTTT. Its translation: CASSQRVARNTQYF.

CDR3 amino acids: CASSLSTDRPLLNEQFF. The CDR3 DNA reads TGTGCCAGCAGTTTAAGTACGGACAGGCCCCTTCTCAATGAGCAGTTCTTC. The rearrangement joins TRBV28 to TRBJ2-1; 7 nucleotides align to TRBD1. The CDR3 loop spans 17 amino acids. Germline-derived CDR1 and CDR2 are MDHEN and SYDVKM. V shed 2 bases and J 6 bases; nucleotides not matched to a gene: 13.

This rearrangement joins TRBV5-1 to TRBJ2-2, with TRBD1 as a possible D gene (6 bases). V lost 8 bases, J lost 0 bases, and 11 bases lay in between. Per the germline V gene, CDR1 is SGHRS and CDR2 is YFSETQ. The CDR3 is 14 residues long. This CDR3 reads CASLKGANTGELFF. As DNA, the CDR3 is TGCGCCAGTCTGAAGGGGGCGAACACCGGGGAGCTGTTTTTT.